This is a list of T cell receptor beta chains from one sample in a study of T cell responses to AZD1222 COVID-19 vaccine. Clones were sequenced by immunoSEQ multiplex PCR, and TCRdb holds only the in-frame ones, with some missing. The sample includes tens of thousands of clones, roughly 91% of them seen just once. The specimen comprised peripheral blood, sampled 28 days after the second AZD1222 dose. These receptors all come from an adult who received the AZD1222 COVID-19 vaccine. The CDR3 runs from the conserved cysteine through the conserved F or W. A D gene is named only where the DNA matches it firmly. Rows give clone size only sometimes, using once, few, many, or a class for an expanded clone.

clone_size | j_call | d_call | v_call | cdr3_nt | cdr3_aa
. | TRBJ1-2 | TRBD1 | TRBV7-3 | TGTGCCAGCAGCGCCGGGACAGGGGATGTTGGCTACACCTTC | CASSAGTGDVGYTF
. | TRBJ2-7 | . | TRBV11-2 | TGTGCCAGCAGCTTAGGAGCAGGGTTGGTCCACGAGCAGTACTTC | CASSLGAGLVHEQYF
. | TRBJ1-1 | . | TRBV7-9 | TGTGCCAGCGGTAACCCTGAAGCTTTCTTT | CASGNPEAFF
. | TRBJ1-2 | . | TRBV5-4 | TGTGCCAGCAGCTTAGCTGCAACAGCGTGGGGCTACACCTTC | CASSLAATAWGYTF
few | TRBJ2-7 | TRBD1 | TRBV3-1/TRBV3-2 | TGTGCCAGCAGCCAAGCGGGACAGGTTGGATCCTACGAGCAGTACTTC | CASSQAGQVGSYEQYF
. | TRBJ2-3 | . | TRBV11-2 | TGTGCCAGCAGCCAGTTGAGTAGGGGATCAGATACGCAGTATTTT | CASSQLSRGSDTQYF
. | TRBJ1-1 | . | TRBV20-1 | TGCAGTGCTAGTTGGAGGGCGAACGGGAACACTGAAGCTTTCTTT | CSASWRANGNTEAFF
. | TRBJ1-5 | . | TRBV27 | TGTGCCACCGGGGGGGCAAATCAGCCCCAGCATTTT | CATGGANQPQHF
. | TRBJ2-6 | . | TRBV30 | TGTGCCATGGACACCTCTGGGGCCAACGTCCTGACTTTC | CAMDTSGANVLTF
. | TRBJ1-5 | . | TRBV6-1 | TGTGCCAGCAGTGATTCCAATCAGCCCCAGCATTTT | CASSDSNQPQHF
few | TRBJ1-4 | . | TRBV3-1/TRBV3-2 | TGTGCCAGCAGCCAAAAGTTCCTGGGTGAAAAACTGTTTTTT | CASSQKFLGEKLFF
. | TRBJ2-2 | TRBD1 | TRBV6-5 | TGTGCCAGCAGTTACGGGACAGGGGGGACCGGGGAGCTGTTTTTT | CASSYGTGGTGELFF
. | TRBJ2-7 | . | TRBV7-2 | TGTGCCAGCAGCCCTACAGCATACGAGCAGTACTTC | CASSPTAYEQYF
few | TRBJ1-4 | TRBD1 | TRBV7-9 | TGTGCCAGCAGCTTAGTGACAGGGGGTAATGAAAAACTGTTTTTT | CASSLVTGGNEKLFF
. | TRBJ2-5 | TRBD1 | TRBV7-6 | TGTGCCAGCAGCCAACGACAGGGCAACCAAGAGACCCAGTACTTC | CASSQRQGNQETQYF
. | TRBJ2-2 | . | TRBV7-3 | TGTGCCAGCTCCCGGGCCCCAGAACCCGGGGAGCTGTTTTTT | CASSRAPEPGELFF
. | TRBJ2-3 | . | TRBV28 | TGTGCCAGCAGTTTTGGGGGTCAGGGAGATACGCAGTATTTT | CASSFGGQGDTQYF
. | TRBJ1-1 | . | TRBV2 | TGTGCCAGCAGTCCCGGTTTCTCCCCGGTAGTGAACACTGAAGCTTTCTTT | CASSPGFSPVVNTEAFF
. | TRBJ2-2 | . | TRBV10-1 | TGCGCCAGCAGTGGATGGACAGCCCAGGGCGTCACCGGGGAGCTGTTTTTT | CASSGWTAQGVTGELFF
. | TRBJ2-3 | TRBD2 | TRBV6-4 | TGTGCCAGCAGTTTACTAGCGGGCGGGGCGTGGACGCAGTATTTT | CASSLLAGGAWTQYF
once | TRBJ1-1 | . | TRBV30 | TGTGCCTGGAGTCTCCAGCGGTCCATGAGCACTGAAGCTTTCTTT | CAWSLQRSMSTEAFF
. | TRBJ1-5 | TRBD1 | TRBV7-2 | TGTGCCAGCAGCTCACAGGGGCCAGCCCAGCATTTT | CASSSQGPAQHF
. | TRBJ1-1 | . | TRBV3-1/TRBV3-2 | TGTGCCAGCAGCCAAGAAGGGGCCGTAGGTCGTGGTGTAGCTTTCTTT | CASSQEGAVGRGVAFF
. | TRBJ1-5 | . | TRBV19 | TGTGCCAGTAGTAATAAGAGGGACAGCAATCAGCCCCAGCATTTT | CASSNKRDSNQPQHF
. | TRBJ1-1 | TRBD1 | TRBV6-1 | TGTGCCAGCAGTGAGGGGGGGACAGCGAACACTGAAGCTTTCTTT | CASSEGGTANTEAFF
. | TRBJ2-2 | TRBD1 | TRBV7-2 | TGTGCCAGCAGCTCCTACGGGACAGGGTCCACCGGGGAGCTGTTTTTT | CASSSYGTGSTGELFF
. | TRBJ2-1 | TRBD1 | TRBV19 | TGTGCCAGTAGTACCCCTGACAGGGGGCGGCAGTTCTTC | CASSTPDRGRQFF
few | TRBJ1-2 | . | TRBV4-2 | TGTGCCAGCAGCCAAGGCTCAGGGGAAAGTGGCTACACCTTC | CASSQGSGESGYTF
. | TRBJ1-6 | . | TRBV2 | TGTGCCAGCAAGTCTACAGGGTTAAATTCACCCCTCCACTTT | CASKSTGLNSPLHF
. | TRBJ2-7 | TRBD2 | TRBV5-1 | TGCGCCAGCAGCCCAGGACTAGTTTCTAACGAGCAGTACTTC | CASSPGLVSNEQYF
. | TRBJ1-1 | . | TRBV25-1 | TGTGCCAGCAGGCCACAGGTGACGAACACTGAAGCTTTCTTT | CASRPQVTNTEAFF
. | TRBJ2-2 | . | TRBV30 | TGTGCCTGGAGTGAAGATCCGGTCTTTAACACCGGGGAGCTGTTTTTT | CAWSEDPVFNTGELFF
few | TRBJ1-6 | . | TRBV4-2 | TGTGCCAGCAGCCGGTCGGGGAATGATAATTCACCCCTCCACTTT | CASSRSGNDNSPLHF
. | TRBJ2-1 | . | TRBV7-3 | TGTGCCAGCAGCTTAGGCGGGGGCGGTTACAATGAGCAGTTCTTC | CASSLGGGGYNEQFF
. | TRBJ1-2 | . | TRBV6-2/TRBV6-3 | TGTGCCAGCAGTTACTCGGAAAATGGCTACACCTTC | CASSYSENGYTF
once | TRBJ1-4 | . | TRBV18 | TGTGCCAGCTCATCGGGGGGCTCTAATGAAAAACTGTTTTTT | CASSSGGSNEKLFF
. | TRBJ1-5 | . | TRBV3-1/TRBV3-2 | TGTGCCAGCAGCCAAGTTCCAGGGGGCAATCAGCCCCAGCATTTT | CASSQVPGGNQPQHF
. | TRBJ1-2 | TRBD1 | TRBV5-8 | TGTGCCACTACGACAGGGGGTAACTATGGCTACACCTTC | CATTTGGNYGYTF
. | TRBJ1-1 | . | TRBV11-3 | TGTGCCAGCAGCTTAGCGGGTACCACTGAAGCTTTCTTT | CASSLAGTTEAFF
. | TRBJ1-4 | . | TRBV3-1/TRBV3-2 | TGTGCCAGCAGCCAGGGGACTCGTGAAAAACTGTTTTTT | CASSQGTREKLFF
. | TRBJ2-2 | . | TRBV14 | TGTGCCAGCAGCGGACAGAATACGAACACCGGGGAGCTGTTTTTT | CASSGQNTNTGELFF
. | TRBJ1-6 | . | TRBV7-8 | TGTGCCAGCAGCTCGATGGGGGACTCACCCCTCCACTTT | CASSSMGDSPLHF
once | TRBJ1-4 | TRBD1 | TRBV30 | TGTGCCTGGAGTGGGGTGACAGGGGGCCCTAATGAAAAACTGTTTTTT | CAWSGVTGGPNEKLFF
. | TRBJ2-3 | . | TRBV29-1 | TGCAGCGTTGTCAGCGGCACAGATACGCAGTATTTT | CSVVSGTDTQYF
. | TRBJ1-2 | . | TRBV19 | TGTGCCAGTAGTCCCCTCTCGGAGACAGCATATGGCTACACCTTC | CASSPLSETAYGYTF
few | TRBJ1-3 | . | TRBV30 | TGTGCCTGGAGTCTTGACTCTGGAAACACCATATATTTT | CAWSLDSGNTIYF
. | TRBJ1-1 | . | TRBV30 | TGTGCCTGGAGTTTAACTTTGTGGGAAAACACTGAAGCTTTCTTT | CAWSLTLWENTEAFF
. | TRBJ2-3 | TRBD2 | TRBV10-1 | TGCGCCAGCAGGGCCGGGACTAGGATCAGGACGCAGTATTTT | CASRAGTRIRTQYF
. | TRBJ2-7 | . | TRBV4-1 | TGCGCCAGCAGCATTGGAGGGTGGGGCAACGAGCAGTACTTC | CASSIGGWGNEQYF
. | TRBJ1-5 | TRBD1 | TRBV6-1 | TGTGCCAGCAGTGAGCGCAGGGGGCCTATTCAGCCCCAGCATTTT | CASSERRGPIQPQHF
. | TRBJ2-7 | . | TRBV4-1 | TGCGCCAGCAGCCAAGAGGTCGGGTCGACCTACGAGCAGTACTTC | CASSQEVGSTYEQYF
. | TRBJ1-2 | TRBD1 | TRBV27 | TGTGCCAGCACCTCATGGGACAGGGGGCACTATGGCTACACCTTC | CASTSWDRGHYGYTF
. | TRBJ2-7 | TRBD2 | TRBV19 | TGTGCCAGTAGTATAGGCGGGGGCTACGAGCAGTACTTC | CASSIGGGYEQYF
. | TRBJ2-2 | TRBD1 | TRBV11-3 | TGTGCCAGCGAACCGGGACAGGGTGCCGGGGAGCTGTTTTTT | CASEPGQGAGELFF
. | TRBJ2-7 | . | TRBV5-1 | TGCGCCAGCAGCTTGGGGCCCTGGGACCGGGACACTCCCTACGAGCAGTACTTC | CASSLGPWDRDTPYEQYF
. | TRBJ1-1 | TRBD1 | TRBV19 | TGTGCCAGTAGTATGAGGGACAGGAACACTGAAGCTTTCTTT | CASSMRDRNTEAFF
. | TRBJ2-3 | . | TRBV7-8 | TGTGCCAGCAGCCGAGACGCCAACACAGATACGCAGTATTTT | CASSRDANTDTQYF
. | TRBJ2-7 | TRBD1 | TRBV10-3 | TGTGCCATCAGTGGGGGACAGCTATCCTCCGGGTACGAGCAGTACTTC | CAISGGQLSSGYEQYF
. | TRBJ2-2 | . | TRBV9 | TGTGCCAGCAGCACCGGACCTGCGAACACCGGGGAGCTGTTTTTT | CASSTGPANTGELFF